The rows below give T cell receptor beta chains drawn from one sample of a study of early T cells in non-severe SARS-CoV-2 infection. Each CDR3 protein gets one entry after TCRdb re-called the 5' RACE reads with MiXCR. The data contain 70,000 to 90,000 distinct CDR3 sequences, about 12% of them singletons. Input material: whole blood. These receptors were collected from an adult who was a healthcare worker with PCR-confirmed SARS-CoV-2 infection or an uninfected control (not recorded which). Both conserved end residues are part of each CDR3. Each record gives: clone size, D gene, J gene, V gene, CDR3 protein, CDR3 DNA. D genes are given only for firm matches. Clone size is not always given. Where it is, it says once, few, many or a class for expanded clones.

size: few; D: TRBD2; J: TRBJ2-1; V: TRBV9; CDR3: CASSEPASGRKTAYNEQFF; DNA: TGTGCCAGCAGCGAGCCAGCTAGCGGGAGAAAAACGGCCTACAATGAGCAGTTCTTC
size: NA; D: TRBD2; J: TRBJ2-7; V: TRBV10-2; CDR3: CASSEAGGSYEQYF; DNA: TGCGCCAGCAGTGAGGCGGGGGGTTCCTACGAGCAGTACTTC
size: few; D: NA; J: TRBJ2-7; V: TRBV30; CDR3: CAWGGAGYEQYF; DNA: TGTGCCTGGGGGGGTGCAGGTTACGAGCAGTACTTC
size: NA; D: NA; J: TRBJ2-3; V: TRBV28; CDR3: CASSIPGPQGNTQYF; DNA: TGTGCCAGCAGTATACCGGGACCCCAGGGGAATACGCAGTATTTT
size: NA; D: NA; J: TRBJ2-1; V: TRBV27; CDR3: CASSLMGVNEQFF; DNA: TGTGCCAGCAGTTTGATGGGGGTGAATGAGCAGTTCTTC
size: NA; D: NA; J: TRBJ2-1; V: TRBV29-1; CDR3: CSVEGRVDNEQFF; DNA: TGCAGCGTTGAAGGACGGGTTGACAATGAGCAGTTCTTC
size: many; D: NA; J: TRBJ2-2; V: TRBV19; CDR3: CASSIRGGTGELFF; DNA: TGTGCCAGTAGTATTAGGGGTGGGACCGGGGAGCTGTTTTTT
size: NA; D: NA; J: TRBJ2-1; V: TRBV28; CDR3: CASSPTGVSSYNEQFF; DNA: TGTGCCAGCAGTCCCACGGGAGTTAGCTCCTACAATGAGCAGTTCTTC
size: few; D: NA; J: TRBJ2-1; V: TRBV20-1; CDR3: CSATSPGAGEQFF; DNA: TGCAGTGCTACCTCTCCGGGGGCGGGTGAGCAGTTCTTC
size: NA; D: TRBD2; J: TRBJ2-1; V: TRBV5-1; CDR3: CASSLNLAGVNEQFF; DNA: TGCGCCAGCAGCTTGAACCTAGCGGGAGTAAATGAGCAGTTCTTC
size: many; D: NA; J: TRBJ2-1; V: TRBV7-9; CDR3: CASSLALAGSYNEQFF; DNA: TGTGCCAGCAGCTTAGCACTTGCGGGGAGCTACAATGAGCAGTTCTTC
size: few; D: TRBD2; J: TRBJ2-7; V: TRBV4-2; CDR3: CASSQTGTSYYEQYF; DNA: TGTGCCAGCAGCCAAACCGGGACTAGCTACTACGAGCAGTACTTC
size: NA; D: TRBD1; J: TRBJ2-7; V: TRBV18; CDR3: CASSPDRLKHVEQYF; DNA: TGTGCCAGCTCACCGGACAGGCTGAAACATGTCGAGCAGTACTTC
size: NA; D: TRBD2; J: TRBJ2-3; V: TRBV7-8; CDR3: CASSLGGGESTDTQYF; DNA: TGTGCCAGCAGCTTAGGGGGGGGAGAGAGCACAGATACGCAGTATTTT
size: NA; D: NA; J: TRBJ2-7; V: TRBV9; CDR3: CASSVDVWGEQYF; DNA: TGTGCCAGCAGCGTAGACGTTTGGGGAGAGCAGTACTTC
size: many; D: NA; J: TRBJ1-1; V: TRBV12-3/TRBV12-4; CDR3: CASSPGMNTEAFF; DNA: TGTGCCAGCAGTCCAGGGATGAACACTGAAGCTTTCTTT
size: NA; D: NA; J: TRBJ2-5; V: TRBV18; CDR3: CASSPLSGEGTQYF; DNA: TGTGCCAGCTCACCACTTAGCGGTGAGGGGACCCAGTACTTC
size: few; D: NA; J: TRBJ2-5; V: TRBV3-1; CDR3: CASSQAQGGETQYF; DNA: TGTGCCAGCAGCCAAGCACAGGGAGGAGAGACCCAGTACTTC
size: many; D: NA; J: TRBJ2-3; V: TRBV20-1; CDR3: CSAPSRADTQYF; DNA: TGCAGTGCCCCAAGCCGGGCAGATACGCAGTATTTT
size: NA; D: NA; J: TRBJ1-2; V: TRBV6-1; CDR3: CASGGRIANYGYTF; DNA: TGTGCCAGCGGGGGACGAATCGCTAACTATGGCTACACCTTC